Ten or more counts support the clone carrying this T cell receptor beta chain. This entry is derived from a study of molecular identifiers for immune sequencing clone quantification. V was trimmed by 0 bases and J by 0 bases, leaving 12 bases between them. This CDR3 spans 17 amino acids. CDR1 is MNHEY and CDR2 is SVGAGI in the germline V gene. TCRdb processed the PCR reads anew with MiXCR; each CDR3 protein has one entry. The profile covers over 65,000 distinct CDR3 sequences, with 20% to 30% appearing a single time and about 0.8% taken by the ten largest. This TCR was sampled from a human donor in good health. Some libraries in this study had Jurkat cell RNA spiked in. Sequencing was performed on naive CD8+ T cells from blood, with Jurkat cell RNA spiked in. Subset given: FACS-sorted CD8+CD4-CCR7+CD45RA+ naive T cells. The V call is TRBV6-5, the J call TRBJ2-4, with D perhaps assigned TRBD1 or TRBD2 (6 bases each). CDR3 nucleotide sequence: TGTGCCAGCAGTTACTCGATAGGGGGGCTAGCCAAAAACATTCAGTACTTC. It translates to CASSYSIGGLAKNIQYF.